A selection of T cell receptor beta chains follows, all from one sample in a study of identifying expanded T cells in peripheral blood. Produced via immunoSEQ multiplex PCR; TCRdb's table is partial and in-frame only. Of 75,000 to 90,000 clones listed, over 85% are singletons. Input material: blood. All receptors come from a person aged 18-70 years in good health. Each CDR3 is given with its conserved first and last residue. D genes are given only for firm matches. The listing skips clone size in some rows; elsewhere it reads once, few, many or a size class.

>TRBD1|TRBJ1-1|.|TRBV7-3
CAILLGQGETTEAFF
TGTGCCATTCTTCTCGGACAGGGCGAAACCACTGAAGCTTTCTTT
>.|TRBJ1-2|.|TRBV7-9
CASSQVGHWYGYTF
TGTGCCAGCAGCCAGGTGGGACACTGGTATGGCTACACCTTC
>.|TRBJ2-7|.|TRBV15
CATSREQVDEGYEQYF
TGTGCCACCAGCAGGGAACAGGTGGACGAGGGCTACGAGCAGTACTTC
>TRBD1|TRBJ2-1|.|TRBV18
CASSPQGTGVNEQFF
TGTGCCAGCTCACCTCAGGGGACAGGGGTCAATGAGCAGTTCTTC
>.|TRBJ2-1|.|TRBV5-1
CASSWAKGQLSYNEQFF
TGCGCCAGCAGCTGGGCGAAGGGGCAGCTTTCCTACAATGAGCAGTTCTTC
>TRBD2|TRBJ2-1|.|TRBV4-1
CASSYRLAGGLVGNEQFF
TGCGCCAGCAGCTACCGACTAGCGGGAGGGTTAGTCGGCAATGAGCAGTTCTTC
>TRBD1|TRBJ1-2|.|TRBV5-5
CASSFLRQGPSNGYTF
TGTGCCAGCAGCTTCCTCCGACAGGGGCCTTCGAATGGCTACACCTTC
>.|TRBJ1-6|once|TRBV27
CASSLLGGGDSPLHF
TGTGCCAGCAGTTTATTGGGGGGAGGTGATTCACCCCTCCACTTT
>.|TRBJ2-7|few|TRBV6-5
CASSPQGSNYEQYF
TGTGCCAGCAGCCCACAGGGAAGTAACTACGAGCAGTACTTC
>.|TRBJ2-1|.|TRBV20-1
CSARGNNEQFF
TGCAGTGCGCGAGGGAACAATGAGCAGTTCTTC
>.|TRBJ2-7|.|TRBV9
CASSGQPLYEQYF
TGTGCCAGCAGCGGACAGCCACTATACGAGCAGTACTTC
>TRBD1|TRBJ1-1|.|TRBV30
CAWRETGRTEAFF
TGTGCCTGGAGGGAGACAGGGAGAACTGAAGCTTTCTTT
>.|TRBJ2-5|.|TRBV5-1
CASSLTGRGETQYF
TGCGCCAGCAGCTTGACCGGGAGAGGGGAGACCCAGTACTTC
>.|TRBJ1-1|.|TRBV7-8
CASSFYVGQTNTEAFF
TGTGCCAGCAGCTTCTACGTCGGTCAGACGAACACTGAAGCTTTCTTT
>TRBD2|TRBJ2-1|.|TRBV6-5
CASSYSGLAGVNEQFF
TGTGCCAGCAGTTACTCAGGACTAGCGGGAGTCAATGAGCAGTTCTTC
>TRBD1|TRBJ1-6|.|TRBV13
CASSPIPGQGNSPLHF
TGTGCCAGCAGCCCTATACCTGGACAGGGGAATTCACCCCTCCACTTT
>TRBD1|TRBJ2-5|.|TRBV13
CASSILGTGDKGTQYF
TGTGCCAGCAGCATACTAGGGACAGGCGACAAGGGGACCCAGTACTTC
>TRBD1|TRBJ2-3|.|TRBV6-4
CASSDGTGSTDTQYF
TGTGCCAGCAGTGACGGGACAGGGAGCACAGATACGCAGTATTTT
>TRBD1|TRBJ1-5|.|TRBV10-3
CAIPNPRDRESNRGQPQHF
TGTGCCATCCCCAACCCCCGCGACAGGGAAAGTAATAGGGGTCAGCCCCAGCATTTT
>TRBD2|TRBJ2-3|few|TRBV9
CASSVRGDTDTQYF
TGTGCCAGCAGCGTACGGGGGGACACAGATACGCAGTATTTT
>TRBD1|TRBJ2-5|.|TRBV19
CASSTRDRGETQYF
TGTGCCAGTAGTACCAGGGACAGGGGGGAGACCCAGTACTTC
>.|TRBJ1-3|.|TRBV27
CASSLGGATGNTIYF
TGTGCCAGCAGTTTAGGGGGGGCCACTGGAAACACCATATATTTT